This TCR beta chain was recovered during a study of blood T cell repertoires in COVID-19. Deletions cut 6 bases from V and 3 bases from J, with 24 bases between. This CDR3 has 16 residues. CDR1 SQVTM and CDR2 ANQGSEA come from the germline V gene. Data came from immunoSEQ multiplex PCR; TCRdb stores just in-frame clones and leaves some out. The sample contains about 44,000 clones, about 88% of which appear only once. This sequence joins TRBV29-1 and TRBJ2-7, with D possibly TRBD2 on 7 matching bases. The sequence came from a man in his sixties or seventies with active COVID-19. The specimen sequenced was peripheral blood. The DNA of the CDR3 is TGCAGCGTAGCGGGTAACAGGGTTCGGGACTACTACGAGCAGTACTTC. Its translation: CSVAGNRVRDYYEQYF.